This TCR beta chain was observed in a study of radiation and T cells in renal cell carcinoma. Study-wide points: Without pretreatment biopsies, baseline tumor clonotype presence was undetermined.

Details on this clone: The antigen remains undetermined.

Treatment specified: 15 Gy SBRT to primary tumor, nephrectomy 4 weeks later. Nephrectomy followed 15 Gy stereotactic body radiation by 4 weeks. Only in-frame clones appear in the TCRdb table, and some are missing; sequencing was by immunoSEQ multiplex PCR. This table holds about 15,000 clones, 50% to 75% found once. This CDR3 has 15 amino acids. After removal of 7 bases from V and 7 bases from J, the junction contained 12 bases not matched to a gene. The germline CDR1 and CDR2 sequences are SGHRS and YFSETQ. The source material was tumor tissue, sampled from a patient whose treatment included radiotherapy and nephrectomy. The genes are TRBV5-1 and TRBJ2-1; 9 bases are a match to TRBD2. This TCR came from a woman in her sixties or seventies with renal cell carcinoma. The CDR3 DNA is TGCGCCAGCCAAGACCTAGCGGGGATGGAGAATGAGCAGTTCTTC. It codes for CASQDLAGMENEQFF. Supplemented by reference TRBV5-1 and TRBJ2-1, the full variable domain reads KAGVTQTPRYLIKTRGQQVTLSCSPISGHRSVSWYQQTPGQGLQFLFEYFSETQRNKGNFPGRFSGRQFSNSRSEMNVSTLELGDSALYLCASQDLAGMENEQFFGPGTRLTVL.